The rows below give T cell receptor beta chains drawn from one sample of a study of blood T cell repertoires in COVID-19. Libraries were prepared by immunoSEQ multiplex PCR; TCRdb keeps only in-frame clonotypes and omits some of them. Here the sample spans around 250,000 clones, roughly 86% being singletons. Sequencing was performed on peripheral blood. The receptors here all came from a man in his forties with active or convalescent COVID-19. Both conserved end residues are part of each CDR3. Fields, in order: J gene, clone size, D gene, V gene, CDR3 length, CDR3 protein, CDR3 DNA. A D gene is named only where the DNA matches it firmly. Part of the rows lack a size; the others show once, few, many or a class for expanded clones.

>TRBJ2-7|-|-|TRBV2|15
CASSEALGSSYEQYF
TGTGCCAGCAGTGAAGCCCTAGGGAGTTCCTACGAGCAGTACTTC
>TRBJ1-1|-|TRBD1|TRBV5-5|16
CASSLGSAGQGLEAFF
TGTGCCAGCAGCTTGGGCTCAGCGGGACAGGGGCTGGAAGCTTTCTTT
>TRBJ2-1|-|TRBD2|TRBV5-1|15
CASSLSGGHVNEQFF
TGCGCCAGCAGCTTGAGCGGGGGGCATGTCAATGAGCAGTTCTTC
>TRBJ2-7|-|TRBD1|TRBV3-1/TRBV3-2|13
CATEGQGAYEQYF
TGTGCCACAGAGGGACAGGGGGCTTACGAGCAGTACTTC
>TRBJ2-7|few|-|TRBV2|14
CASIEQGLLYEQYF
TGTGCCAGCATCGAACAGGGACTACTCTACGAGCAGTACTTC
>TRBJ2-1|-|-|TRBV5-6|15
CASSFRQGLNNEQFF
TGTGCCAGCAGCTTTCGACAGGGACTTAACAATGAGCAGTTCTTC
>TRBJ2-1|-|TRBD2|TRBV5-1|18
CASSFGLAGGSSYNEQFF
TGCGCCAGCAGCTTCGGACTAGCGGGGGGGAGCTCCTACAATGAGCAGTTCTTC
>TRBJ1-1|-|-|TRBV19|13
CASTGRGYTEAFF
TGTGCCAGTACGGGCAGGGGTTACACTGAAGCTTTCTTT
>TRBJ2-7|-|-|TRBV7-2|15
CASSLDRGLAYEQYF
TGTGCCAGCAGCTTAGACAGGGGACTGGCCTACGAGCAGTACTTC
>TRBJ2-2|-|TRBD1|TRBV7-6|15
CASSPGTGGTGELFF
TGTGCCAGCAGCCCCGGGACAGGGGGCACCGGGGAGCTGTTTTTT
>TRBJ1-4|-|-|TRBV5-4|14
CASSLDQFNEKLFF
TGTGCCAGCAGCTTGGATCAGTTCAATGAAAAACTGTTTTTT
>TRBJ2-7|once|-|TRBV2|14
CASSEQGSSYEQYF
TGTGCCAGCAGTGAACAGGGTAGCTCCTACGAGCAGTACTTC
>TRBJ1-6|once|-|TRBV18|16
CASSPKRNLYDSPLHF
TGTGCCAGCTCACCGAAGAGAAATCTCTACGATTCACCCCTCCACTTT
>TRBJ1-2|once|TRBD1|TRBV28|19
CASSPPGTGISYRNYGYTF
TGTGCCAGCAGTCCGCCCGGGACAGGGATTTCTTACCGTAACTATGGCTACACCTTC
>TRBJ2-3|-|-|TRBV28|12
CASTRTKNTQYF
TGTGCCAGCACACGGACAAAGAATACGCAGTATTTT
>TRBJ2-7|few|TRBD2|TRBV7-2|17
CASSRTSGGPLAYEQYF
TGTGCCAGCAGCAGGACTAGCGGGGGTCCTCTAGCCTACGAGCAGTACTTC
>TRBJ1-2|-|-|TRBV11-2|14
CASSPREGNYGYTF
TGTGCCAGCAGTCCGAGAGAGGGTAACTATGGCTACACCTTC
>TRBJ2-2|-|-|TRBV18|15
CASSPRGQVTGELFF
TGTGCCAGCTCACCACGAGGACAAGTAACCGGGGAGCTGTTTTTT